A selection of T cell receptor beta chains follows, all from one sample in a study of shared clonotypes between healthy human individuals. Data came from immunoSEQ multiplex PCR; TCRdb stores just in-frame clones and leaves some out. The repertoire holds roughly 1,100,000 clones, about 74% seen once, with approximately 1.5% in the top ten. The sequenced sample consisted of memory CD4+ T cells sorted from blood. The receptor source for this set is a man younger than 35 in good health. Both conserved end residues are part of each CDR3. A D gene is named only where the DNA matches it firmly. The size field is filled for only some rows; it gives once, few, many or a size class.

d_call	v_call	clone_size	j_call	cdr3_nt	cdr3_aa
-	TRBV15	-	TRBJ1-1	TGTGCCACCAGCAGACGCGATATGGGGAGGGAAGCTTTCTTT	CATSRRDMGREAFF
-	TRBV6-5	-	TRBJ1-1	TGTGCCAGCAGCCCAGCACAGGGCTCGGCTTTCTTT	CASSPAQGSAFF
TRBD1	TRBV18	-	TRBJ1-6	TGTGCCAGCTCTCCTCGGGGGGACAGTAATTCACCCCTCCACTTT	CASSPRGDSNSPLHF
TRBD2	TRBV5-1	-	TRBJ2-1	TGCGCCAGCAGCTTGGCCTCAGCGGGATACTACAATGAGCAGTTCTTC	CASSLASAGYYNEQFF
-	TRBV30	once	TRBJ2-5	TGTGCCTGGGCCCGGGACGGAGAGGAGACCCAGTACTTC	CAWARDGEETQYF
TRBD1	TRBV5-1	-	TRBJ2-1	TGCGCCAGCAGCTCGACAGGGTACTCCTACAATGAGCAGTTCTTC	CASSSTGYSYNEQFF
-	TRBV15	-	TRBJ1-5	TGTGCCACCGGAGAAGGGTATCAGCCCCAGCATTTT	CATGEGYQPQHF
-	TRBV27	-	TRBJ2-6	TGTGCCAGCAGTCCAGACTCTGGGGCCAACGTCCTGACTTTC	CASSPDSGANVLTF
-	TRBV30	few	TRBJ1-4	TGTGCCTGGAGTAGGGGAGACGAAAAACTGTTTTTT	CAWSRGDEKLFF
-	TRBV29-1	-	TRBJ2-5	TGCAGCGTAGCCCCAAGATTACAAGAGACCCAGTACTTC	CSVAPRLQETQYF
TRBD2	TRBV7-9	-	TRBJ2-2	TGTGCCAGCAGCCCCCCCGGGGGGGCCCCCGGGGAGCTGTTTTTT	CASSPPGGAPGELFF
-	TRBV30	-	TRBJ2-3	TGTGCCTGGACGGGGGCCGGCACAGATACGCAGTATTTT	CAWTGAGTDTQYF
-	TRBV18	-	TRBJ1-2	TGTGCCAGCTCTTTACAGTCTAACTATGGCTACACCTTC	CASSLQSNYGYTF